The 27 T cell receptor beta chains below come from one sample, sequenced in a study of sequential checkpoint blockade in melanoma. This table comes from immunoSEQ multiplex PCR, and its TCRdb copy is limited to in-frame clones, with some not included. Among 34,000 or so clones listed, 82% were seen once. As to treatment: randomized to nivolumab then ipilimumab (arm A) or the reverse (arm B). The starting material was CD8+ T cells sorted from blood (inferred from file names), obtained from a patient given nivolumab and ipilimumab in sequence. The origin of the receptors is a human donor with melanoma.

V is TRBV5-5 and J is TRBJ1-1, with a possible D match to TRBD1 (5 bases). Trimming cost V 5 bases and J 1 base, with 12 bases left between them. This CDR3 has 14 residues. Per the germline V gene, CDR1 is SGHKS and CDR2 is YYEKEE (reference sequence). The CDR3 spells CASRTGLTNTEAFF. CDR3 coding DNA: TGTGCCAGCAGGACGGGACTCACGAACACTGAAGCTTTCTTT.

The gene calls are TRBV27 and TRBJ2-5; 7 bases fit TRBD1. The tail of the sequence fits TRBJ2-7 better, so the J call may be wrong. Germline V gene sequence: CDR1 MNHEY, CDR2 SMNVEV (reference sequence). The CDR3 loop spans 13 amino acids. In DNA form, the CDR3 reads TGTGCCAGCAGTCCCGGGACAGTCTACGAGCAGTACTTC. This translates into CASSPGTVYEQYF.

The chain employs TRBV6-6 and TRBJ1-2; TRBD1 is a possible D gene (5 bases). This CDR3 contains 13 residues. Trimming pared 7 bases from V and 4 bases from J, leaving 13 bases between. CDR1 and CDR2 from the germline V gene are MNHNY and SVGAGI (reference sequence). The CDR3 DNA sequence: TGTGCCAGCATGCGGGGGGTAGGCTATGGCTACACCTTC. Amino acids: CASMRGVGYGYTF.

This chain connects TRBV6-5 to TRBJ2-7, with D hard to call. Germline-derived CDR1 and CDR2 are MNHEY and SVGAGI. The V gene lost 4 bases and the J gene lost 3 bases, with 10 bases spanning the gap. The CDR3 covers 13 residues. The DNA of the CDR3 is TGTGCCAGCAGTTCGAACAGCCTCTACGAGCAGTACTTC. Translation: CASSSNSLYEQYF.

A word on this clone: The CDR3 does not close with the conserved phenylalanine or tryptophan, likely indicating a read error. This rearrangement joins TRBV29-1 to TRBJ2-7, with TRBD2 identical over 7 bases. There are 13 residues in the CDR3. V dropped 3 bases and J dropped 3; count of bases not matched to a gene: 5. The germline V gene has CDR1 SQVTM and CDR2 ANQGSEA. The CDR3 region has the DNA TGCAGCGTTGAGGGCGGGAGCCTCTACGAGCAGTACCTC. This sequence encodes CSVEGGSLYEQYL.

CDR3 DNA: TGTGCCAGCAGGACCACAGGGGGATTGGACACTGAAGCTTTCTTT. This sequence encodes CASRTTGGLDTEAFF. This chain connects TRBV7-3 to TRBJ1-1, with 8 positions matching TRBD1. Looked up from germline, CDR1 is SGHTA and CDR2 is FQGTGA. The CDR3 is made up of 15 amino acids. J gave up 3 bases and V 6 bases, and 9 bases lay outside the gene matches. Together with reference TRBV7-3 and TRBJ1-1, the CDR3 gives the full variable domain: GAGVSQTPSNKVTEKGKYVELRCDPISGHTALYWYRQSLGQGPEFLIYFQGTGAADDSGLPNDRFFAVRPEGSVSTLKIQRTERGDSAVYLCASRTTGGLDTEAFFGQGTRLTVV.

The chain combines TRBV10-1 with TRBJ2-1; the D gene is possibly TRBD1 (6 bases). CDR1 and CDR2 from the germline V gene are WNHNN and SYGVQD (reference sequence). The CDR3 is 15 amino acids. V was cut by 3 bases and J by 1 base, with 10 bases left in between. The CDR3 loop is CASSDMQGSYNEQFF. CDR3 nucleotide sequence: TGCGCCAGCAGTGACATGCAGGGGTCCTACAATGAGCAGTTCTTC.

The V gene is TRBV5-1, the J gene TRBJ2-6; 11 positions agree with TRBD2. The CDR3 has 18 residues. Germline values: CDR1 SGHRS, CDR2 YFSETQ. The ends lost 4 bases at V and 3 bases at J; junction bases unmatched: 9. The CDR3 region is CASSPTSGTNIGANVLTF. DNA for the CDR3: TGCGCCAGCAGCCCGACTAGCGGGACAAACATTGGGGCCAACGTCCTGACTTTC.

The V and J genes are TRBV6-1 and TRBJ1-2; no definite D call. V dropped 9 bases and J dropped 4 bases, with 15 bases sitting between them. This CDR3 is 13 amino acids long. The germline V gene has CDR1 MNHNS and CDR2 SASEGT. The CDR3 coding sequence is TGTGCCAGTTTTTCGGTCGCGATCTATGGCTACACCTTC. As protein: CASFSVAIYGYTF.

This chain links TRBV2 with TRBJ2-3, with TRBD1 matching 9 bases. Looked up from germline, CDR1 is SNHLY and CDR2 is FYNNEI. V was pared by 6 bases and J by 4 bases, with 11 bases of the junction left unmatched. The CDR3 covers 16 residues. CDR3 residues: CASSTPGTGFPDTQYF. CDR3 DNA: TGTGCCAGCAGCACCCCCGGGACAGGGTTTCCAGATACGCAGTATTTT.

The chain joins TRBV30 to TRBJ1-5, with no clear D. Germline V gives CDR1 GTSNPN, CDR2 SVGIG (reference sequence). With 2 bases removed from V and 0 bases from J, the gap between germline ends came to 8 bases. The CDR3 contains 14 residues. The chain's CDR3 is CAWSTGYSNQPQHF. Here the CDR3 DNA reads TGTGCCTGGAGTACCGGGTATAGCAATCAGCCCCAGCATTTT.

To note about this clone: Given the absence of the conserved phenylalanine or tryptophan at the CDR3 end, a read error is likely. The rearrangement uses TRBV5-6 and TRBJ2-7, with a possible D match to TRBD1 (5 bases). Trimming took off 2 bases at V and 3 bases at J, with 6 bases between the two ends. The CDR3 is made up of 12 amino acids. Germline V gene data show CDR1 as SGHDT and CDR2 as YYEEEE. CDR3 in DNA: TGTGCCAGCAGCTTAGGGGACTACGAGCAGTACTCC. Translation gives CASSLGDYEQYS.

The chain has TRBV27 and TRBJ2-3, with 10 bases aligning to TRBD2. The length of the CDR3 is 17 residues. Germline trimming cut 2 bases from V and 2 bases from J; bases unmatched to any gene: 7. In germline, CDR1 is MNHEY, CDR2 SMNVEV (reference sequence). The CDR3 DNA reads as TGTGCCAGCAGTTTAGTCCAACTAGCGGGAACCACAGATACGCAGTATTTT. Translation: CASSLVQLAGTTDTQYF.

The chain carries TRBV13 and TRBJ2-7, with D possibly TRBD1 on 6 matching bases. V lost 3 bases and J lost 3, with 18 bases in between. Germline loops: CDR1 PRHDT, CDR2 FYEKMQ (reference sequence). This CDR3 has 16 amino acids. CDR3 coding DNA: TGTGCCAGCAGCTTCATCGGGACAAGAAAAGACTACGAGCAGTACTTC. Translating gives CASSFIGTRKDYEQYF.

The chain has TRBV4-1 and TRBJ2-3; 11 nucleotides match TRBD2. V lost 0 bases, J lost 3 bases, and 5 bases stayed unmatched. The CDR3 is 17 amino acids. Looked up from germline, CDR1 is MGHRA and CDR2 is YSYEKL. CDR3 in DNA: TGCGCCAGCAGCCAAGATTCGGCTAGCGGGAGGACAGATACGCAGTATTTT. As protein: CASSQDSASGRTDTQYF.

The chain carries TRBV7-9 and TRBJ1-4; D is ambiguous. This CDR3 comprises 15 residues. Germline loops: CDR1 SEHNR, CDR2 FQNEAQ (reference sequence). The germline V and J ends were trimmed by 2 bases and 8 bases, with 15 bases remaining between them. CDR3 in DNA: TGTGCCAGCAGCTTAATTATGCTGAGGGAAGAAAAACTGTTTTTT. Protein product: CASSLIMLREEKLFF. The full variable domain, rest sourced from reference TRBV7-9 and TRBJ1-4, is DTGVSQNPRHKITKRGQNVTFRCDPISEHNRLYWYRQTLGQGPEFLTYFQNEAQLEKSRLLSDRFSAERPKGSFSTLEIQRTEQGDSAMYLCASSLIMLREEKLFFGSGTQLSVL.

The chain recombines TRBV19 with TRBJ1-5; possible D gene TRBD1, 6 bases. Trimming took off 5 bases at V and 2 bases at J, with 13 bases between the two ends. Germline CDR1 is LNHDA and CDR2 is SQIVND (reference sequence). The CDR3 runs 15 residues. CDR3 sequence reads: CASSDIGGGNQPQHF. The DNA for the CDR3 is TGTGCCAGTAGTGACATAGGGGGGGGCAATCAGCCCCAGCATTTT.

The chain is built from TRBV7-2 and TRBJ1-6; D not resolved. The CDR3 spans 15 residues. V lost 4 bases and J lost 1, with 8 bases in between. Germline-derived CDR1 and CDR2 are SGHTA and FQGNSA. The CDR3 bases are TGTGCCAGCAGCTCGACGGGATCCTATAATTCACCCCTCCACTTT. Amino acids: CASSSTGSYNSPLHF.

The rearrangement joins TRBV19 to TRBJ2-7; D is perhaps TRBD1 (6 bases). Germline V gene sequence: CDR1 LNHDA, CDR2 SQIVND (reference sequence). This CDR3 spans 14 amino acids. V dropped 4 bases and J dropped 0 bases, with 10 bases sitting between them. The CDR3 bases are TGTGCCAGTAGTAGGACAGCGTACTCCTACGAGCAGTACTTC. Its translation is CASSRTAYSYEQYF. Drawing the rest from reference TRBV19 and TRBJ2-7, the complete variable domain is DGGITQSPKYLFRKEGQNVTLSCEQNLNHDAMYWYRQDPGQGLRLIYYSQIVNDFQKGDIAEGYSVSREKKESFPLTVTSAQKNPTAFYLCASSRTAYSYEQYFGPGTRLTVT.

CDR3 nucleotides: TGTGCCACCAGCGTGGGACAGAACTATGGCTACACCTTC. Its protein is CATSVGQNYGYTF. This chain joins TRBV15 and TRBJ1-2; 7 bases are a match to TRBD1. The CDR3 sequence is 13 residues long. V shed 5 bases, J shed 2 bases, and the junction held 2 bases outside the gene matches. Germline loops: CDR1 LNHNV, CDR2 YYDKDF (reference sequence).

V gene TRBV27 combines with J gene TRBJ1-5; D is possibly TRBD1 (5 bases). Germline CDR1 and CDR2: MNHEY and SMNVEV (reference sequence). There are 14 residues in the CDR3. Trimming pared 3 bases from V and 3 bases from J, leaving 9 bases between. CDR3 sequence: CASSLVGANQPQHF. DNA for the CDR3: TGTGCCAGCAGTTTGGTTGGGGCCAATCAGCCCCAGCATTTT.

V usage is TRBV27 and J usage is TRBJ1-6; D not certain. V was clipped by 3 bases and J by 10 bases, with 13 bases between them. CDR1 and CDR2 (germline): MNHEY, SMNVEV (reference sequence). The CDR3 is 14 residues long. CDR3 in amino acids: CASSFIAARSPLHF. Written as DNA, the CDR3 is TGTGCCAGCAGTTTCATCGCGGCCCGGTCACCCCTCCACTTT.

This chain joins TRBV4-3 and TRBJ2-1; the match to TRBD1 covers 7 bases. Trimming took 3 bases from V and 2 from J; bases not matched to a gene: 10. The germline V gene has CDR1 LGHNA and CDR2 YSLEER. The CDR3 is made up of 17 amino acids. CDR3 region: CASSHDFDRVPYNEQFF. The CDR3, as DNA: TGCGCCAGCAGCCATGATTTTGACAGGGTCCCCTACAATGAGCAGTTCTTC.

Only a few counts were recorded for this clone. The V gene is TRBV14, the J gene TRBJ2-7; D not certain. V lost 2 bases and J 3 bases, leaving 11 bases between the germline ends. The CDR3 has 14 residues. Germline-derived CDR1 and CDR2 are SGHDN and FVKESK. The CDR3 loop reads CASSQYINSYEQYF. Written as DNA, the CDR3 is TGTGCCAGCAGCCAATATATTAACAGCTACGAGCAGTACTTC.

V and J are TRBV27 and TRBJ1-4; 7 positions match TRBD1. Per the germline V gene, CDR1 is MNHEY and CDR2 is SMNVEV (reference sequence). The CDR3 has 15 amino acids. The V segment lost 1 base and the J segment 10 bases; nucleotides outside the gene matches: 9. CDR3 bases: TGTGCCAGCAGTTTATTTGGTCCATCAGGGGGAAAACTGTTTTTT. Its protein product is CASSLFGPSGGKLFF. Variable domain in full (rest from reference TRBV27 and TRBJ1-4): EAQVTQNPRYLITVTGKKLTVTCSQNMNHEYMSWYRQDPGLGLRQIYYSMNVEVTDKGDVPEGYKVSRKEKRNFPLILESPSPNQTSLYFCASSLFGPSGGKLFFGSGTQLSVL.

The rearrangement links TRBV10-1 to TRBJ1-1; maybe TRBD1 (6 bases). V lost 1 base, J lost 4 bases, and 13 bases lay in between. Germline V CDR1 and CDR2: WNHNN, SYGVQD (reference sequence). The CDR3 covers 15 residues. CDR3 protein: CASSEYRGAATEAFF. The CDR3 bases are TGCGCCAGCAGTGAGTATCGGGGGGCGGCCACTGAAGCTTTCTTT.

The chain employs TRBV28 and TRBJ1-1; unclear D gene. The CDR3 is 14 residues long. V dropped 6 bases and J dropped 1 base, with 12 bases sitting between them. Looked up from germline, CDR1 is MDHEN and CDR2 is SYDVKM. The CDR3 coding sequence is TGTGCCAGCAGACCCCCGGGAGGGAACACTGAAGCTTTCTTT. Translating gives CASRPPGGNTEAFF.